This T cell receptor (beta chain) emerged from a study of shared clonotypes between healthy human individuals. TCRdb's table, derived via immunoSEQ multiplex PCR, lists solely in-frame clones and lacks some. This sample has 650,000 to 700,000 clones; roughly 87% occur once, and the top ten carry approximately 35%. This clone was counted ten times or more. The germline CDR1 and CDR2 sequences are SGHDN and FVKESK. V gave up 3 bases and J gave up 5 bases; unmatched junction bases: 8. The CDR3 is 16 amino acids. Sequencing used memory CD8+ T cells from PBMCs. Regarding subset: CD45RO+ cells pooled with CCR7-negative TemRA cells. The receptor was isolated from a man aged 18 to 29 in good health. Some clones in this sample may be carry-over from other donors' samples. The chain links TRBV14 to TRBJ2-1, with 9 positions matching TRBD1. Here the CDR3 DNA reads TGTGCCAGCAGCCACGTCCCGGGACAGGGAGACAATGAGCAGTTCTTC. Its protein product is CASSHVPGQGDNEQFF.